Below are 6 T cell receptor beta chains sequenced from a single sample in a study of blood T cells in healthy people across ages. It was with a sample-barcoded 5' primer and a J-beta primer mix that a second PCR of roughly 7 to 12 cycles was run. TCRdb reanalysed the 5' RACE reads using MiXCR and keeps one entry per CDR3 protein. Of about 630,000 distinct CDR3 sequences in the sample, roughly 20% were seen once. Sequenced material: blood. Source of these receptors: a man in his sixties or seventies in good health.

This clonotype has a handful of counts. The chain combines TRBV29-1 with TRBJ2-5, with 8 bases that match TRBD2. The J call is in doubt because the DNA end fits TRBJ2-7 better. The CDR3 contains 14 residues. Germline values: CDR1 SQVTM, CDR2 ANQGSEA. This CDR3 is CSVGRASGPYEQYF. For the CDR3, the DNA is TGCAGCGTTGGTAGGGCTAGCGGGCCCTACGAGCAGTACTTC.

CDR3 coding DNA: TGTGCCAGCAGCCCCCTGGGACCGGGAGGGGGCCTCAATGAGCAGTTCTTC. Its protein is CASSPLGPGGGLNEQFF. This chain links TRBV7-9 with TRBJ2-1; D may be TRBD2 (8 bases). Trimming left V 5 bases short and J 6 bases short, with 23 bases between. The V gene's germline CDR1 is SEHNR and CDR2 FQNEAQ (reference sequence). This CDR3 has 17 amino acids.

This clonotype occurred a few times. This chain uses TRBV6-2 or TRBV6-3 with TRBJ2-4, with D tentatively TRBD2 (6 bases). Trimming stripped 5 bases from V and 9 bases from J, with 20 bases between. The CDR3 runs to 15 residues. CDR1 MNHEY and CDR2 SVGEGT come from the germline V gene. Written as DNA, the CDR3 is TGTGCCAGCAGTCCCCGAGGGCAGGGAGGAACCATTCAGTACTTC. Translation: CASSPRGQGGTIQYF.

This clonotype was found a few times. V and J are TRBV9 and TRBJ1-1; D unresolved. The germline V gene encodes CDR1 SGDLS and CDR2 YYNGEE. CDR3 size: 15 residues. Trimming removed 0 bases from V and 2 bases from J, with 11 bases in between. CDR3 coding DNA: TGTGCCAGCAGCGTAGCTTCGGACGGAAACACTGAAGCTTTCTTT. The encoded protein is CASSVASDGNTEAFF.

This rearrangement joins TRBV6-6 to TRBJ1-1; 9 bases are a match to TRBD1. Germline CDR1 MNHNY, CDR2 SVGAGI (reference sequence). CDR3 length equals 16 residues. V lost 7 bases and J lost 4; bases outside the gene matches: 13. In DNA form, the CDR3 reads TGTGCCAGCACACTTCCGACAGGGGGTGCTTCCACTGAAGCTTTCTTT. Translation gives CASTLPTGGASTEAFF.

In its sample, this clonotype was seen a few times. The rearrangement links TRBV5-1 to TRBJ2-7; 7 bases align to TRBD1. CDR1 is SGHRS, CDR2 YFSETQ, per germline. J gave up 0 bases and V 0 bases, and 3 bases lay outside the gene matches. The CDR3 loop spans 15 amino acids. The CDR3 reads CASSLGPGGSYEQYF. CDR3 coding DNA: TGCGCCAGCAGCTTGGGGCCAGGGGGCTCCTACGAGCAGTACTTC.